The following is a T cell receptor (beta chain) sequence with its context. Its antigen is undetermined. These data are taken from a study of T cells expressing NK-cell markers. At the level of the study: The TCR beta repertoires originated in sorted CD3+CD56+NKG2C+, CD3+CD56+NKG2C- and CD3+CD56-NKG2C+ T cells.

Overall study results and limits: Of the CD8+ T cells in over five donors, roughly 1.0-7.0% belonged to dominant NKG2C+ clonotypes.

TCRdb re-called the 5' RACE reads and gives one entry per CDR3 protein, without DNA. The ten most abundant clones cover less than 4.5% of a sample with about 540,000 distinct CDR3 sequences. This CDR3 is 19 amino acids long. Germline assignment: CDR1 SGHRS and CDR2 YFSETQ. The material sequenced was blood T cells: a sorted CD56 or NKG2C T cell subset, CD4+ or CD8+ T cells, or bulk PBMC T cells (not recorded which). This TCR was recovered from a man younger than 30 in good health. The rearrangement uses TRBV5-1 and TRBJ2-1; there is no DNA to check the TCRdb D call of TRBD2. This chain's CDR3 is CASSFSRSRQTHLYNEQFF. Filled out from reference TRBV5-1 and TRBJ2-1, the complete variable domain reads KAGVTQTPRYLIKTRGQQVTLSCSPISGHRSVSWYQQTPGQGLQFLFEYFSETQRNKGNFPGRFSGRQFSNSRSEMNVSTLELGDSALYLCASSFSRSRQTHLYNEQFFGPGTRLTVL.